A selection of T cell receptor beta chains follows, all from one sample in a study of Ad26.COV2.S vaccination and SARS-CoV-2 variants. This table comes from immunoSEQ multiplex PCR, and its TCRdb copy is limited to in-frame clones, with some not included. The table records about 320,000 clones, 86% of them present only once. Source: peripheral blood, taken in a trial of Ad26.COV2.S vaccine versus placebo. These receptors were obtained from a person between 18 and 65 years old who received the Ad26.COV2.S COVID-19 vaccine or a placebo. Each CDR3 is given without its conserved first and last residue. A D gene is named only where the DNA matches it firmly. Clone sizes are given selectively: once, few, many, or a class where the clone is expanded.

. | 15 | TRBJ2-7 | TRBV7-9 | . | ASSLAPSGPSPYEQY
. | 12 | TRBJ2-1 | TRBV4-1 | . | ASRQATTYNEQF
. | 12 | TRBJ2-3 | TRBV9 | . | ASSPSAGTDTQY
. | 13 | TRBJ2-5 | TRBV15 | . | ATSRVGRGEETQY
. | 12 | TRBJ1-2 | TRBV30 | TRBD1 | AWSGDRAIYGYT
. | 12 | TRBJ1-1 | TRBV3-1/TRBV3-2 | . | ASTQQAADTEAF
once | 17 | TRBJ1-4 | TRBV7-2 | TRBD1 | ASRMKPGDRKGLGEKLF
once | 16 | TRBJ1-6 | TRBV6-2/TRBV6-3 | . | ASSYSTGWSSYNSPLH
. | 14 | TRBJ2-1 | TRBV27 | . | ASTPTVARSYNEQF
. | 16 | TRBJ1-1 | TRBV5-1 | . | ASSPAQQFRGSNTEAF
. | 11 | TRBJ2-7 | TRBV6-6 | . | ASRSDSLGEQY
once | 11 | TRBJ1-5 | TRBV30 | . | AWSRREDQPQH
. | 16 | TRBJ1-3 | TRBV6-1 | . | ASSEFRGTQGAGNTIY
. | 12 | TRBJ2-3 | TRBV20-1 | . | SASFQWSTDTQY
. | 11 | TRBJ1-5 | TRBV7-2 | . | ASTVDGNQPQH
. | 11 | TRBJ1-2 | TRBV7-2 | . | ASRDPLSYGYT
once | 12 | TRBJ1-1 | TRBV3-1/TRBV3-2 | . | ASSQIGPETEAF
. | 14 | TRBJ1-1 | TRBV19 | . | ASSRGGSTMNTEAF
. | 14 | TRBJ1-5 | TRBV28 | TRBD1 | ASSPYYRGPNQPQH
. | 16 | TRBJ2-5 | TRBV7-2 | TRBD2 | ASSSGTSGGARKETQY
. | 13 | TRBJ2-3 | TRBV5-1 | TRBD2 | ASSRLAGGMDTQY
. | 11 | TRBJ1-5 | TRBV11-2 | TRBD1 | ASSSQGDQPQH
. | 12 | TRBJ2-7 | TRBV10-3 | . | AISESTASYEQY